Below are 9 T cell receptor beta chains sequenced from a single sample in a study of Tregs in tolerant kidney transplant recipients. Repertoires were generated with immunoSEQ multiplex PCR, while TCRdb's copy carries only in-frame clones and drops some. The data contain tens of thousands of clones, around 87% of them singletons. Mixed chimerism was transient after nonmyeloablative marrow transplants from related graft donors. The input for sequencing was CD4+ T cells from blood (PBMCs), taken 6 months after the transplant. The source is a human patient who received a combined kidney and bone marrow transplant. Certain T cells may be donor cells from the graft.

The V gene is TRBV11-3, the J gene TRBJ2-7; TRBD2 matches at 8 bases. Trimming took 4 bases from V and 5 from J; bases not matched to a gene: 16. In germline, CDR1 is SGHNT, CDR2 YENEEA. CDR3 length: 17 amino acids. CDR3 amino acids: CASSSRYRTSYVHEQYF. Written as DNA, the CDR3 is TGTGCCAGCAGCTCCAGATATCGGACTAGCTATGTCCACGAGCAGTACTTC. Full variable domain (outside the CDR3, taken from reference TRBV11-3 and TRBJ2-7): EAGVVQSPRYKIIEKKQPVAFWCNPISGHNTLYWYLQNLGQGPELLIRYENEEAVDDSQLPKDRFSAERLKGVDSTLKIQPAELGDSAVYLCASSSRYRTSYVHEQYFGPGTRLTVT.

CDR3 sequence: CASEQGLGYTF. For the CDR3, the DNA is TGTGCCAGTGAACAGGGTCTAGGCTACACCTTC. V and J are TRBV19 and TRBJ1-2; tentatively, D is TRBD1 (6 bases). CDR3 length: 11 amino acids. V dropped 8 bases and J dropped 8 bases, with 12 bases sitting between them. Per the germline V gene, CDR1 is LNHDA and CDR2 is SQIVND (reference sequence).

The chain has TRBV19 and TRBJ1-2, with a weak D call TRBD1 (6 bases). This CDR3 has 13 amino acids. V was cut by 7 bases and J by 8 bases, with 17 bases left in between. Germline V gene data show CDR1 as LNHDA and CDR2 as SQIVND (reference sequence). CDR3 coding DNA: TGTGCCAGTAACCTAGACAGGCTGGGAGGCTACACCTTC. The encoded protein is CASNLDRLGGYTF.

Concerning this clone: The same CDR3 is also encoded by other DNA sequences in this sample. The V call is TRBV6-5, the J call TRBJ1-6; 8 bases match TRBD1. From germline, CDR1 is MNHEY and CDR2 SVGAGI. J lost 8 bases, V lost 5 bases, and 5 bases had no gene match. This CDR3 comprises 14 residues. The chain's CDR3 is CASSARGRDSPLHF. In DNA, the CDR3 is TGTGCCAGCAGTGCCAGGGGGCGAGATTCACCCCTCCACTTT.

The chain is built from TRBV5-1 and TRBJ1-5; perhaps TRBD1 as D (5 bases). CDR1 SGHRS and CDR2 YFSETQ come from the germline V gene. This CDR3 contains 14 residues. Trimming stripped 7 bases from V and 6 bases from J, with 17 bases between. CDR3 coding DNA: TGCGCCAGCCCCAAAACCCGGGGGGGTCAGCCCCAGCATTTT. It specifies CASPKTRGGQPQHF.

The CDR3, as DNA: TGTGCCAGCAGTTCCCGCAGGGCGACTGGAAACACCATATATTTT. Protein: CASSSRRATGNTIYF. The V gene is TRBV6-1, the J gene TRBJ1-3, with a weak D call TRBD1 (5 bases). V lost 5 bases, J lost 2 bases, and 13 bases lay in between. CDR1 is MNHNS, CDR2 SASEGT, per germline. This CDR3 has 15 residues.

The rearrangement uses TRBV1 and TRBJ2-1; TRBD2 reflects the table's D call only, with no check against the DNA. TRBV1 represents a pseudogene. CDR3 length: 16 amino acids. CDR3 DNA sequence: TGCACCAGCAGCCAGTTCAGCGGGAGGAAAGACAATGAGCAGTTCTTC. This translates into CTSSQFSGRKDNEQFF.

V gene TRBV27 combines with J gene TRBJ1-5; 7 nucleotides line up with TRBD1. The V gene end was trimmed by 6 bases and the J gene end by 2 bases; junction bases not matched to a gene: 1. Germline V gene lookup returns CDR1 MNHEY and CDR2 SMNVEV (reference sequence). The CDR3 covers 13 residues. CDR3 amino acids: CASRGTGNQPQHF. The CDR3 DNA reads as TGTGCCAGCAGGGGGACAGGCAATCAGCCCCAGCATTTT.

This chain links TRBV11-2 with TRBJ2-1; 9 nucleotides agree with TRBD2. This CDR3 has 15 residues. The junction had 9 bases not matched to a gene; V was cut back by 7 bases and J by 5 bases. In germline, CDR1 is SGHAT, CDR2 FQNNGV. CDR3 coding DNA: TGTGCCAGCACCCTTGGTAGCGGGGGCAACAATGAGCAGTTCTTC. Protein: CASTLGSGGNNEQFF.